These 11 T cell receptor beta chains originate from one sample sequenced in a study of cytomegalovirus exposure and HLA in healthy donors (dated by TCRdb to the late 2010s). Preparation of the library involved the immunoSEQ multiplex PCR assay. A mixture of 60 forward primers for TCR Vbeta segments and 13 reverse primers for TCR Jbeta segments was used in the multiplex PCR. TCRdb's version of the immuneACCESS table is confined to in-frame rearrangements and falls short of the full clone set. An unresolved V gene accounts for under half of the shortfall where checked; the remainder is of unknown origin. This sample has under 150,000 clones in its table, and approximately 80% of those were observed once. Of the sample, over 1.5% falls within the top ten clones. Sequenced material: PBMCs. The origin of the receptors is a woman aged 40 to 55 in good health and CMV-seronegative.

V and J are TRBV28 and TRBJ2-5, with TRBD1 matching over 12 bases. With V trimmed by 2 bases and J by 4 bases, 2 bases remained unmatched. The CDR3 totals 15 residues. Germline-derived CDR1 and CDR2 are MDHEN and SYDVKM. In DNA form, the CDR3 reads TGTGCCAGCAGTTTAGGGGACAGGGGGCGAGAGACCCAGTACTTC. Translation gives CASSLGDRGRETQYF.

The DNA for the CDR3 is TGTGCCAGCAGCCTCCGGACTAGTTCACTCAATGAGCAGTTCTTC. This codes for CASSLRTSSLNEQFF. The chain uses TRBV5-5 and TRBJ2-1, with 7 bases that match TRBD2. The CDR3 has 15 amino acids. V was clipped by 4 bases and J by 6 bases; unmatched bases: 10. CDR1 and CDR2 from the germline V gene are SGHKS and YYEKEE (reference sequence).

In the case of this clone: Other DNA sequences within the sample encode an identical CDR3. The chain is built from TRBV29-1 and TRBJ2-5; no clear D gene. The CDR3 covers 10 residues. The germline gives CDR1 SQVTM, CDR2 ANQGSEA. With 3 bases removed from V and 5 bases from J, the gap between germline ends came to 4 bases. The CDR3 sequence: CSVDQETQYF. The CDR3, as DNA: TGCAGCGTTGATCAGGAGACCCAGTACTTC.

CDR3 nucleotides: TGCAGCCACACCATGGGGCAGGGTGACGAGCAGTACTTC. This sequence encodes CSHTMGQGDEQYF. The V gene is TRBV29-1, the J gene TRBJ2-7, with a possible D match to TRBD1 (5 bases). The V end lost 8 bases, the J end lost 5 bases, and 19 bases lay between the germline ends. The CDR3 covers 13 residues. Germline values: CDR1 SQVTM, CDR2 ANQGSEA.

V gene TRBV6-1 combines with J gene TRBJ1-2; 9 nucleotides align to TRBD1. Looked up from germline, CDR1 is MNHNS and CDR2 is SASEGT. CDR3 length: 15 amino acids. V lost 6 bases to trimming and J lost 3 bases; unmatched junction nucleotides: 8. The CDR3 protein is CASRKQGAQDYGYTF. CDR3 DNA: TGTGCCAGCAGGAAACAGGGGGCCCAAGACTATGGCTACACCTTC.

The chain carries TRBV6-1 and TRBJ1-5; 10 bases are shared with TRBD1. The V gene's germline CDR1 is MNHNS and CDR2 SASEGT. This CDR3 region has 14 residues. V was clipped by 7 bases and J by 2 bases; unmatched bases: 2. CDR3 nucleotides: TGTGCCAGCACGACAGGGGGCGGCAATCAGCCCCAGCATTTT. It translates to CASTTGGGNQPQHF.

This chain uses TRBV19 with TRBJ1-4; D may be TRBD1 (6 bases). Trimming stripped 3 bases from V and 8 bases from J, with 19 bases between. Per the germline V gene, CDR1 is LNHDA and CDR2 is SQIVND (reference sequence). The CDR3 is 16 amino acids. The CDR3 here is CASSIRQGNGKEKLFF. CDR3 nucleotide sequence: TGTGCCAGTAGTATTCGGCAGGGGAACGGGAAGGAAAAACTGTTTTTT.

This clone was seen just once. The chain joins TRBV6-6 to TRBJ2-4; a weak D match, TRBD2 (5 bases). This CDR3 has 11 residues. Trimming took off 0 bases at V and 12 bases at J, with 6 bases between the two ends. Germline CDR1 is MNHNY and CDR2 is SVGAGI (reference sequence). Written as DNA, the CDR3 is TGTGCCAGCAGTTACTCGGGGAGTCAGTACTTC. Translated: CASSYSGSQYF.

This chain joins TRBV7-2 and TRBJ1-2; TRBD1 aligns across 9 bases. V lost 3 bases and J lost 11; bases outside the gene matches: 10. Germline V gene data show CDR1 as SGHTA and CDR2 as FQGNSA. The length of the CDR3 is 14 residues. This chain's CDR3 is CASSLDRGDRRYTF. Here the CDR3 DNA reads TGTGCCAGCAGCTTGGACAGGGGCGATAGGAGGTACACCTTC.

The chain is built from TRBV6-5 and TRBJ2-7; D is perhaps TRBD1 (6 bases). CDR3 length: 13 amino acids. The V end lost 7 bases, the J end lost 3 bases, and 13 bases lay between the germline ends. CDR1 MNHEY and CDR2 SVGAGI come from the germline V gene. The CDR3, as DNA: TGTGCCAGCAATAACCGGGACAACTACGAGCAGTACTTC. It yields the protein CASNNRDNYEQYF.

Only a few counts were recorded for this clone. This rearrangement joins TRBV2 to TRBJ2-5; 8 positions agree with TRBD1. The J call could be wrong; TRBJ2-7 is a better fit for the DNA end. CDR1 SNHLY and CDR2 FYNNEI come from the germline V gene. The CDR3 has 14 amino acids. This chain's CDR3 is CASMFQGAGYEQYF. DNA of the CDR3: TGTGCCAGTATGTTCCAGGGGGCAGGCTACGAGCAGTACTTC.